This T cell receptor beta chain was obtained from a study of vaccination and CD4 T cells after COVID-19. The Oncomine TCR Beta short-read assay sequenced DNA from cultured CD4+ T cells. Genomic DNA was extracted from cultured CD4+ T cells. Each CDR3 protein is one row after TCRdb ran MiXCR on the PCR reads. The repertoire holds about 12,000 distinct CDR3 sequences, with 76% as singletons. Indicated treatment: roughly 10-day PBMC culture with coronavirus spike peptide pools or control peptides (ViraFEST assay). On days 3 and 7, half the medium was swapped for fresh IL-2-containing medium. V lost 0 bases and J 1 base, leaving 13 bases between the germline ends. This CDR3 spans 17 amino acids. In germline, CDR1 is ENHRY, CDR2 SYGVKD. About this clonotype itself: Its target is not known.

The source of this sequence is a human donor who had recovered from COVID-19. This sequence joins TRBV10-3 and TRBJ1-3; the D is unclear. Sequenced: CD4+ T cells from blood, cultured in vitro. CDR3 amino acids: CAISESGGVLSGNTIYF. The DNA for the CDR3 is TGTGCCATCAGTGAGTCGGGCGGGGTTCTATCTGGAAACACCATATATTTT.